Listed below are T cell receptor beta chains from one sample, sequenced in a study of T cell responses to AZD1222 COVID-19 vaccine. Clones were sequenced by immunoSEQ multiplex PCR, and TCRdb holds only the in-frame ones, with some missing. The sample includes about 200,000 clones, almost 90% seen only once; the top ten take roughly 7.7%. Sequenced here: peripheral blood, sampled on day 0 of AZD1222 vaccination. Receptors were obtained from an adult in good health. The CDR3 runs from the conserved cysteine through the conserved F or W. The D gene is left open where the match is weak. Size is omitted from some rows. Given values are once, few, many or a class for expanded clones.

once	15	TRBD2	TRBV6-1	TRBJ2-7	CASSEGSGGSYEQYF	TGTGCCAGCAGTGAAGGTAGCGGGGGCTCCTACGAGCAGTACTTC
-	12	-	TRBV27	TRBJ1-1	CATHRGNTEAFF	TGTGCCACCCACCGGGGGAACACTGAAGCTTTCTTT
-	15	-	TRBV6-5	TRBJ2-7	CASSYHPPSTYEQYF	TGTGCCAGCAGTTACCACCCACCCTCGACCTACGAGCAGTACTTC
-	18	-	TRBV11-3	TRBJ1-1	CATEKGAGRISGNTEAFF	TGTGCCACAGAGAAAGGGGCAGGGCGCATATCGGGGAACACTGAAGCTTTCTTT
-	18	-	TRBV19	TRBJ2-3	CASSIRGLIGGRTDTQYF	TGTGCCAGTAGTATAAGGGGCTTAATCGGGGGCCGCACAGATACGCAGTATTTT
-	16	-	TRBV7-9	TRBJ1-5	CASSSQQGHSNQPQHF	TGTGCCAGCAGCTCCCAACAGGGCCATAGCAATCAGCCCCAGCATTTT
-	15	-	TRBV6-1	TRBJ2-7	CASSEGGIENYEQYF	TGTGCCAGCAGTGAAGGAGGTATCGAGAATTACGAGCAGTACTTC
-	16	-	TRBV7-9	TRBJ2-3	CASSSRGRGSTDTQYF	TGTGCCAGCAGCTCCAGGGGCCGAGGGAGCACAGATACGCAGTATTTT
-	15	TRBD1	TRBV5-1	TRBJ2-3	CASSSGTGLSNTQYF	TGCGCCAGCAGCTCCGGGACAGGGCTTTCGAATACGCAGTATTTT
-	16	-	TRBV3-1/TRBV3-2	TRBJ1-3	CASSQDPGFSGNTIYF	TGTGCCAGCAGCCAAGATCCAGGCTTCTCTGGAAACACCATATATTTT
few	12	-	TRBV28	TRBJ1-2	CASIGDRGGYTF	TGTGCCAGCATCGGGGACCGTGGGGGCTACACCTTC
-	14	-	TRBV21-1	TRBJ2-7	CASSGDRAPYEQYF	TGTGCCAGCAGCGGAGACAGGGCCCCCTACGAGCAGTACTTC
-	14	-	TRBV18	TRBJ2-2	CAGYRDTNTGELFF	TGTGCCGGGTACCGGGACACCAACACCGGGGAGCTGTTTTTT
-	15	-	TRBV27	TRBJ1-3	CASSKQGDSGNTIYF	TGTGCCAGCAGTAAACAGGGTGACTCTGGAAACACCATATATTTT
-	15	TRBD1	TRBV2	TRBJ2-5	CASSVDRGLGETQYF	TGTGCCAGCAGTGTAGACAGGGGATTAGGAGAGACCCAGTACTTC
-	15	-	TRBV7-6	TRBJ1-1	CASSQEAAMNTEAFF	TGTGCCAGCAGCCAGGAAGCAGCCATGAACACTGAAGCTTTCTTT
-	14	-	TRBV11-2	TRBJ2-5	CASSLNTGQETQYF	TGTGCCAGCAGCTTAAATACTGGCCAAGAGACCCAGTACTTC
-	17	TRBD1	TRBV10-3	TRBJ1-2	CAISGPRDRVANYGYTF	TGTGCCATCAGTGGGCCCCGGGACAGGGTCGCTAACTATGGCTACACCTTC
once	16	-	TRBV30	TRBJ1-6	CAWSVPHRGNDSPLHF	TGTGCCTGGAGTGTACCCCATCGGGGGAACGATTCACCCCTCCACTTT
-	13	TRBD1	TRBV30	TRBJ2-7	CAGDRGLGDEQYF	TGTGCGGGGGACAGGGGGCTTGGGGACGAGCAGTACTTC
-	15	TRBD1	TRBV7-2	TRBJ2-7	CASSLATGGYYEQYF	TGTGCCAGCAGCTTAGCAACAGGGGGTTATTACGAGCAGTACTTC
-	14	-	TRBV30	TRBJ2-5	CAWSVGGSQETQYF	TGTGCCTGGAGTGTAGGAGGGAGCCAAGAGACCCAGTACTTC
-	14	-	TRBV7-8	TRBJ1-3	CASSFGESGNTIYF	TGTGCCAGCAGCTTCGGAGAGTCTGGAAACACCATATATTTT
-	13	-	TRBV5-1	TRBJ1-2	CASSLEGWDGYTF	TGCGCCAGCAGCTTGGAGGGTTGGGATGGCTACACCTTC
-	16	-	TRBV11-3	TRBJ2-3	CASSLGSRTRTDTQYF	TGTGCCAGCAGCTTAGGTTCCCGGACCCGCACAGATACGCAGTATTTT
-	15	TRBD2	TRBV5-1	TRBJ2-3	CASRLGLAGSDTQYF	TGCGCCAGCAGATTGGGACTAGCGGGGTCAGATACGCAGTATTTT
-	20	-	TRBV12-2	TRBJ2-1	CASRLVAGTPLTSTYNEQFF	TGTGCAAGTCGCTTAGTCGCCGGGACTCCCCTTACCTCTACCTACAATGAGCAGTTCTTC
-	14	-	TRBV30	TRBJ1-1	CAWSVGWVNTEAFF	TGTGCCTGGAGTGTAGGGTGGGTGAACACTGAAGCTTTCTTT
once	13	-	TRBV6-5	TRBJ2-2	CASSPTGDRELFF	TGTGCCAGCAGTCCGACAGGTGACCGGGAGCTGTTTTTT
-	14	-	TRBV6-5	TRBJ1-6	CASSRGTGNSPLHF	TGTGCCAGCAGTCGCGGGACGGGGAATTCACCCCTCCACTTT
-	16	-	TRBV11-2	TRBJ2-6	CASSPLRISGANVLTF	TGTGCCAGCAGCCCGCTCAGGATTTCTGGGGCCAACGTCCTGACTTTC
-	13	TRBD1	TRBV2	TRBJ1-4	CASTEGQGEKLFF	TGTGCCAGCACAGAGGGACAGGGTGAAAAACTGTTTTTT
-	13	-	TRBV28	TRBJ1-4	CASTGLWVEKLFF	TGTGCCAGTACAGGGTTATGGGTTGAAAAACTGTTTTTT
-	13	-	TRBV2	TRBJ2-5	CASSGGATETQYF	TGTGCCAGCAGTGGTGGGGCCACCGAGACCCAGTACTTC
-	14	-	TRBV5-1	TRBJ1-1	CASSLARGGTEAFF	TGCGCCAGCAGCTTGGCTAGGGGAGGGACTGAAGCTTTCTTT
once	14	TRBD1	TRBV6-5	TRBJ2-2	CASNRQGSTGELFF	TGTGCCAGCAACAGACAGGGGAGCACCGGGGAGCTGTTTTTT
-	17	TRBD2	TRBV9	TRBJ2-2	CASSVASGGAGTGELFF	TGTGCCAGCAGCGTGGCTAGCGGGGGGGCCGGCACCGGGGAGCTGTTTTTT
-	13	-	TRBV5-6	TRBJ1-3	CASSLGRRNTIYF	TGTGCCAGCAGCTTGGGCAGAAGAAACACCATATATTTT
-	16	TRBD1	TRBV2	TRBJ2-5	CASSPSQGAGQETQYF	TGTGCCAGCAGTCCGTCCCAGGGGGCTGGTCAAGAGACCCAGTACTTC
-	16	-	TRBV9	TRBJ1-6	CASSVSGMAENSPLHF	TGTGCCAGCAGCGTCTCTGGGATGGCGGAGAATTCACCCCTCCACTTT
-	13	TRBD1	TRBV6-4	TRBJ1-6	CASRDRGNSPLHF	TGTGCCAGCAGGGACAGGGGGAATTCACCCCTCCACTTT
-	16	TRBD1	TRBV5-1	TRBJ2-7	CASSYDRDRGLYEQYF	TGCGCCAGCAGCTACGACCGGGACAGGGGGCTCTACGAGCAGTACTTC
-	14	-	TRBV4-1	TRBJ1-1	CASSLLPSQFEAFF	TGCGCCAGCAGCCTCCTCCCCAGCCAGTTTGAAGCTTTCTTT
-	12	-	TRBV5-4	TRBJ1-6	CASGVGNSPLHF	TGTGCCAGCGGTGTGGGGAATTCACCCCTCCACTTT
-	15	TRBD1	TRBV11-3	TRBJ2-2	CASSLRDSPGGELFF	TGTGCCAGCAGCCTCCGGGACAGCCCAGGAGGGGAGCTGTTTTTT
-	11	-	TRBV29-1	TRBJ2-7	CSVVLRNEQYF	TGCAGCGTGGTTCTTCGAAACGAGCAGTACTTC